These 23 T cell receptor beta chains were sequenced from one sample in a study of cytomegalovirus exposure and HLA in healthy donors. The PCR was carried out with 60 Vbeta primers and 13 Jbeta primers. Only in-frame clones appear in the TCRdb table, and some are missing; sequencing was by immunoSEQ multiplex PCR. The sample lists over 100,000 clones; around three quarters were seen once. The specimen was PBMCs. These receptors all come from a woman in her twenties or thirties in good health and CMV-seronegative.

This clone was observed a few times. The chain carries TRBV30 and TRBJ1-1, with D possibly being TRBD1 (6 bases). V dropped 3 bases and J dropped 6 bases, with 8 bases sitting between them. Germline V lookup: CDR1 GTSNPN, CDR2 SVGIG (reference sequence). The CDR3 is 11 amino acids. CDR3 DNA: TGTGCCTGGAGCAGGACAGCTGAAGCTTTCTTT. It translates to CAWSRTAEAFF.

V is TRBV5-1 and J is TRBJ2-7, with D possibly matching TRBD1 (6 bases). The V end lost 0 bases, the J end lost 1 base, and 14 bases lay between the germline ends. CDR1 is SGHRS, CDR2 YFSETQ, per germline. The CDR3 extends over 16 amino acids. The CDR3 sequence: CASSLDGATGSYEQYF. The DNA for the CDR3 is TGCGCCAGCAGCTTGGATGGCGCGACAGGATCCTACGAGCAGTACTTC.

This chain joins TRBV19 and TRBJ2-1; TRBD1 aligns across 7 bases. V was pared by 2 bases and J by 5 bases, with 6 bases of the junction left unmatched. The CDR3 runs to 15 residues. CDR1 is LNHDA, CDR2 SQIVND, per germline (reference sequence). CDR3 region: CASSITGTENNEQFF. CDR3 coding DNA: TGTGCCAGTAGTATAACCGGGACAGAAAACAATGAGCAGTTCTTC.

The chain is built from TRBV9 and TRBJ2-1; D remains unclear. Germline assignment: CDR1 SGDLS and CDR2 YYNGEE. V lost 4 bases and J 7 bases, leaving 15 bases between the germline ends. The CDR3 has 14 amino acids. CDR3 in DNA: TGTGCCAGCAGCCCGATTCCCGCTCGGAATGAGCAGTTCTTC. Translated: CASSPIPARNEQFF.

This sequence joins TRBV9 and TRBJ1-1; 7 nucleotides align to TRBD1. Trimming took 4 bases from V and 0 from J; bases not matched to a gene: 6. The CDR3 runs 15 residues. CDR1 is SGDLS and CDR2 is YYNGEE in the germline V gene. CDR3: CASSFQGGVNTEAFF. CDR3 in DNA: TGTGCCAGCAGCTTCCAGGGGGGTGTGAACACTGAAGCTTTCTTT.

J is TRBJ2-6 and V is TRBV5-6; D is perhaps TRBD1 (5 bases). The germline gives CDR1 SGHDT, CDR2 YYEEEE. V lost 0 bases, J lost 1 base, and 8 bases lay in between. CDR3 size: 16 residues. The CDR3 sequence: CASSLAAGSGANVLTF. Written as DNA, the CDR3 is TGTGCCAGCAGCTTGGCCGCAGGGTCTGGGGCCAACGTCCTGACTTTC.

The rearrangement uses TRBV10-3 and TRBJ1-1, with a weak D call TRBD1 (6 bases). Germline CDR1 ENHRY, CDR2 SYGVKD. The CDR3 has 13 residues. Trimming pared 5 bases from V and 3 bases from J, leaving 10 bases between. The CDR3, as DNA: TGTGCCATCAGTAGCCGACAGGACACTGAAGCTTTCTTT. Translated, it gives CAISSRQDTEAFF.

The gene calls are TRBV6-1 and TRBJ2-1; TRBD2 matches 10 bases. V lost 5 bases and J lost 10; bases outside the gene matches: 8. Looked up from germline, CDR1 is MNHNS and CDR2 is SASEGT. The CDR3 consists of 14 residues. Written as DNA, the CDR3 is TGTGCCAGCAGTCATAGCGGGAGGCCTTGGGAGCAGTTCTTC. Translating gives CASSHSGRPWEQFF.

This chain uses TRBV5-4 with TRBJ2-7; 7 nucleotides agree with TRBD1. V dropped 4 bases and J dropped 1; count of bases not matched to a gene: 2. This CDR3 comprises 13 residues. Germline CDR1 is SGHNT and CDR2 is YYREEE (reference sequence). CDR3 in DNA: TGTGCCAGCAGCCCGGACAGGTCCTACGAGCAGTACTTC. Translated, it gives CASSPDRSYEQYF.

The chain couples TRBV7-8 to TRBJ1-1; D not certain. CDR1 and CDR2 from the germline V gene are SGHVS and FQNEAQ. The length of the CDR3 is 16 residues. V lost 1 base, J lost 1 base, and 13 bases lay in between. CDR3 DNA: TGTGCCAGCAGCTTAGAAGAGGTAAAGACGAACACTGAAGCTTTCTTT. Its translation: CASSLEEVKTNTEAFF.

This rearrangement joins TRBV19 to TRBJ1-2; 10 bases are a match to TRBD1. J gave up 0 bases and V 4 bases, and 5 bases lay outside the gene matches. The germline CDR1 and CDR2 sequences are LNHDA and SQIVND (reference sequence). The CDR3 has 16 amino acids. The CDR3 bases are TGTGCCAGTAGTAAGGGACAGGGGCAAGCTAACTATGGCTACACCTTC. This codes for CASSKGQGQANYGYTF. Combining the CDR3 with reference TRBV19 and TRBJ1-2 gives the whole variable domain DGGITQSPKYLFRKEGQNVTLSCEQNLNHDAMYWYRQDPGQGLRLIYYSQIVNDFQKGDIAEGYSVSREKKESFPLTVTSAQKNPTAFYLCASSKGQGQANYGYTFGSGTRLTVV.

The chain employs TRBV5-1 and TRBJ1-1; no reliable D call. In germline, CDR1 is SGHRS, CDR2 YFSETQ. Between the trimmed V and J ends, which lost 1 base and 3 bases, there was a span of 13 bases. The CDR3 runs 15 residues. The CDR3 here is CASSLPNSGDTEAFF. For the CDR3, the DNA is TGCGCCAGCAGCTTGCCCAACAGCGGAGACACTGAAGCTTTCTTT.

Note on this clone: Other DNA sequences in this specimen translate into the identical CDR3. CDR3 loop: CASSFSDTQYF. The DNA of the CDR3 is TGTGCCAGCAGCTTCTCAGATACGCAGTATTTT. The chain recombines TRBV7-9 with TRBJ2-3; D is unresolved. The germline V gene encodes CDR1 SEHNR and CDR2 FQNEAQ (reference sequence). The CDR3 consists of 11 residues. Trimming took off 3 bases at V and 4 bases at J, with 2 bases between the two ends.

The CDR3 loop reads CASSEGQTYEQYF. CDR3 nucleotides: TGCGCCAGCAGTGAAGGACAAACCTACGAGCAGTACTTC. The chain employs TRBV10-1 and TRBJ2-7; a possible D gene is TRBD1 (5 bases). V was trimmed by 3 bases and J by 2 bases, leaving 8 bases between them. The CDR3 runs 13 residues. Germline V gene lookup returns CDR1 WNHNN and CDR2 SYGVQD (reference sequence).

This clone has a handful of counts. The chain employs TRBV19 and TRBJ1-1; 7 bases match TRBD1. Germline lookup yields CDR1 LNHDA and CDR2 SQIVND (reference sequence). The CDR3 runs to 16 residues. The V and J ends lost 4 bases and 0 bases, in that order; junction bases with no gene match: 8. This CDR3 reads CASSRDRASMNTEAFF. The CDR3 DNA reads TGTGCCAGTAGTAGAGACAGGGCGAGCATGAACACTGAAGCTTTCTTT.

This CDR3 is CASSQEVAGGPSYNEQFF. DNA of the CDR3: TGCGCCAGCAGCCAAGAGGTAGCGGGGGGGCCCTCCTACAATGAGCAGTTCTTC. The gene calls are TRBV4-3 and TRBJ2-1, with 11 bases that match TRBD2. V trimming: 0 bases; J trimming: 0 bases; junction bases outside the gene matches: 4. Germline V lookup: CDR1 LGHNA, CDR2 YSLEER. CDR3 size: 18 residues.

The genes are TRBV6-5 and TRBJ1-1; no reliable D call. V shed 3 bases and J shed 0 bases, with 8 bases lying between them. The CDR3 loop spans 14 amino acids. Germline-derived CDR1 and CDR2 are MNHEY and SVGAGI. This CDR3 reads CASSYQAMNTEAFF. The DNA for the CDR3 is TGTGCCAGCAGTTATCAGGCCATGAACACTGAAGCTTTCTTT.

V and J are TRBV4-2 and TRBJ1-6; 7 bases are shared with TRBD1. The germline V gene has CDR1 LGHNA and CDR2 YNFKEQ. The CDR3 loop spans 16 amino acids. Trimming cost V 6 bases and J 7 bases; bases outside gene matches: 12. The CDR3 loop reads CASRLTEGTANSPLHF. CDR3 sequence (DNA): TGTGCCAGCAGACTAACGGAGGGGACAGCCAATTCACCCCTCCACTTT.

The genes are TRBV6-5 and TRBJ2-3; a weak D match, TRBD2 (6 bases). The germline CDR1 and CDR2 sequences are MNHEY and SVGAGI. The CDR3 length is 15 residues. V was clipped by 0 bases and J by 2 bases, with 9 bases between them. CDR3 loop: CASSYSGGITDTQYF. In nucleotides, the CDR3 is TGTGCCAGCAGTTACTCGGGCGGGATCACAGATACGCAGTATTTT.

The chain has TRBV28 and TRBJ1-1; possible D gene TRBD1, 5 bases. Germline CDR1 reads MDHEN; CDR2 reads SYDVKM. Trimming removed 0 bases at V and 3 bases at J, with 20 bases between. This CDR3 has 18 amino acids. CDR3 region: CASSLWGGVVGSDTEAFF. The CDR3 DNA follows: TGTGCCAGCAGTTTATGGGGGGGAGTTGTGGGGTCGGACACTGAAGCTTTCTTT.

This chain connects TRBV6-1 to TRBJ2-5, with TRBD2 matching over 9 bases. V dropped 4 bases and J dropped 5; count of bases not matched to a gene: 5. The germline CDR1 and CDR2 sequences are MNHNS and SASEGT. This CDR3 is built from 14 residues. CDR3 coding DNA: TGTGCCAGCAGTGGGTTAGCGGGAGTGGAGACCCAGTACTTC. Translation: CASSGLAGVETQYF.

The rearrangement joins TRBV6-1 to TRBJ1-2, with D maybe TRBD1 (5 bases). Germline V gene sequence: CDR1 MNHNS, CDR2 SASEGT. The CDR3 is 14 amino acids. V lost 2 bases and J 8 bases, leaving 15 bases between the germline ends. The CDR3 coding sequence is TGTGCCAGCAGTGAACAGGGTCCCCTACGGGGCTACACCTTC. Translated: CASSEQGPLRGYTF.

This chain joins TRBV5-1 and TRBJ2-7, with D uncertain. This CDR3 spans 14 amino acids. Trimming removed 0 bases at V and 4 bases at J, with 11 bases between. Germline V lookup: CDR1 SGHRS, CDR2 YFSETQ. CDR3 sequence (DNA): TGCGCCAGCAGCTTGGGAGTCATTCATTACGAGCAGTACTTC. This sequence encodes CASSLGVIHYEQYF.